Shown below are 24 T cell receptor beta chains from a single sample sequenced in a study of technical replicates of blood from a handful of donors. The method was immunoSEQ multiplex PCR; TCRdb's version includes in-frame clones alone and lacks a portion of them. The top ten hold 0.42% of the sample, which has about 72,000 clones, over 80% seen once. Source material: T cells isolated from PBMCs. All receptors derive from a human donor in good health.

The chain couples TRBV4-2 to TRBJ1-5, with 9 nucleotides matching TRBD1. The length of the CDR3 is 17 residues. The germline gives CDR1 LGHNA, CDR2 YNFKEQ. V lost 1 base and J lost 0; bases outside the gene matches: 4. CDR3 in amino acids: CASSQGQGDNSNQPQHF. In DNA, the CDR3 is TGTGCCAGCAGCCAAGGACAGGGGGATAATAGCAATCAGCCCCAGCATTTT.

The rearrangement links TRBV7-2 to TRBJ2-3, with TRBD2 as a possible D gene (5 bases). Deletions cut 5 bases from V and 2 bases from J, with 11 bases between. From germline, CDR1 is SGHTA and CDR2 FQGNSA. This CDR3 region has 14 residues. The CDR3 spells CASSQQRNTDTQYF. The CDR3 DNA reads TGTGCCAGCAGCCAGCAGCGGAACACAGATACGCAGTATTTT.

The CDR3: CASRLTFGATYEQYF. The CDR3, as DNA: TGTGCCAGCCGCTTAACTTTTGGAGCTACCTACGAGCAGTACTTC. The chain is built from TRBV28 and TRBJ2-7; the D is unclear. Per germline, CDR1 MDHEN and CDR2 SYDVKM. This CDR3 region has 15 residues. The V gene lost 8 bases and the J gene lost 2 bases, with 19 bases spanning the gap.

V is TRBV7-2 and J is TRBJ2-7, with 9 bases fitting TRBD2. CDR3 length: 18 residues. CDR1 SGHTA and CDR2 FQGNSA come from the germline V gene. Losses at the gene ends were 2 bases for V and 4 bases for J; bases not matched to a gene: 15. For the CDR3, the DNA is TGTGCCAGCAGCTTAACGGTCTGGTGGCGGGAGGGTAGTTACGAGCAGTACTTC. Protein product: CASSLTVWWREGSYEQYF. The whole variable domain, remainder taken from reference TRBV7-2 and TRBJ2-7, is GAGVSQSPSNKVTEKGKDVELRCDPISGHTALYWYRQSLGQGLEFLIYFQGNSAPDKSGLPSDRFSAERTGGSVSTLTIQRTQQEDSAVYLCASSLTVWWREGSYEQYFGPGTRLTVT.

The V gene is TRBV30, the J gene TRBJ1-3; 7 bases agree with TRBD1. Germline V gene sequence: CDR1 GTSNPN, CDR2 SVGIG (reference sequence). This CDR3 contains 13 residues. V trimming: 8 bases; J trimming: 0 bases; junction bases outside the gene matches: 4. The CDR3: CAHGTDSGNTIYF. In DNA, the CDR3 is TGTGCCCATGGGACAGACTCTGGAAACACCATATATTTT. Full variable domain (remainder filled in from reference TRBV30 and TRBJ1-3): SQTIHQWPATLVQPVGSPLSLECTVEGTSNPNLYWYRQAAGRGLQLLFYSVGIGQISSEVPQNLSASRPQDRQFILSSKKLLLSDSGFYLCAHGTDSGNTIYFGEGSWLTVV.

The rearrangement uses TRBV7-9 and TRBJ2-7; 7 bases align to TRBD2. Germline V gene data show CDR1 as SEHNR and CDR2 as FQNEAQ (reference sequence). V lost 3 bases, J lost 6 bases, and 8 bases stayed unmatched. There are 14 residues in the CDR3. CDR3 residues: CASSLRGRTSEQYF. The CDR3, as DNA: TGTGCCAGCAGCTTGCGCGGGAGAACAAGCGAGCAGTACTTC.

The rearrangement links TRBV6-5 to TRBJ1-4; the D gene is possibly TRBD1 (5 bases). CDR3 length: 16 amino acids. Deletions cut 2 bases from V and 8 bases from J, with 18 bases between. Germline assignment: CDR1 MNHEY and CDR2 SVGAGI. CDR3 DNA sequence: TGTGCCAGCAGTTACACGTACGTGGGGCTGGGGGAAAAACTGTTTTTT. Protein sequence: CASSYTYVGLGEKLFF.

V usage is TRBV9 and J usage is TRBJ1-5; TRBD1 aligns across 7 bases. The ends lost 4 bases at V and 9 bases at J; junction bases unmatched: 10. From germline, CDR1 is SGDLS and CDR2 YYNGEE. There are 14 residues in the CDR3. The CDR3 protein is CASSSGQPFLPQHF. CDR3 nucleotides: TGTGCCAGCAGCTCGGGACAGCCCTTCCTGCCCCAGCATTTT.

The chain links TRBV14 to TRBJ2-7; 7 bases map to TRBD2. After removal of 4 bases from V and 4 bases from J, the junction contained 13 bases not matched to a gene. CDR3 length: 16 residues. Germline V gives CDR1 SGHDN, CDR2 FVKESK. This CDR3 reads CASSLIGGLADYEQYF. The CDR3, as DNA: TGTGCCAGCAGCCTAATAGGCGGGCTAGCGGATTACGAGCAGTACTTC.

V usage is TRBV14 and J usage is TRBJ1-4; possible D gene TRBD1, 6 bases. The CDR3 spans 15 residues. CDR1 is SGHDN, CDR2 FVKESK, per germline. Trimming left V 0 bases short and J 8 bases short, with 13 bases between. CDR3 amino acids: CASSQDKQGREKLFF. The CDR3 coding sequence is TGTGCCAGCAGCCAAGATAAACAGGGTCGGGAAAAACTGTTTTTT.

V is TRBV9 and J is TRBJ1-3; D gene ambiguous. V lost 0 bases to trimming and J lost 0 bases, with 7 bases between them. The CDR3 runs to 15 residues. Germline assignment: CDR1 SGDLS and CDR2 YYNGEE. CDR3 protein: CASSVGGFSGNTIYF. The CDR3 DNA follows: TGTGCCAGCAGCGTAGGCGGATTCTCTGGAAACACCATATATTTT. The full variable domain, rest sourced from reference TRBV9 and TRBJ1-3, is DSGVTQTPKHLITATGQRVTLRCSPRSGDLSVYWYQQSLDQGLQFLIQYYNGEERAKGNILERFSAQQFPDLHSELNLSSLELGDSALYFCASSVGGFSGNTIYFGEGSWLTVV.

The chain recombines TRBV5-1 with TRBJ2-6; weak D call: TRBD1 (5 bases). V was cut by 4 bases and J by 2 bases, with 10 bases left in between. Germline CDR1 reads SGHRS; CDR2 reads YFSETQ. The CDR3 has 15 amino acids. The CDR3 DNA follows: TGCGCCAGCAGCATTCAGGGCACTGGGGCCAACGTCCTGACTTTC. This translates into CASSIQGTGANVLTF.

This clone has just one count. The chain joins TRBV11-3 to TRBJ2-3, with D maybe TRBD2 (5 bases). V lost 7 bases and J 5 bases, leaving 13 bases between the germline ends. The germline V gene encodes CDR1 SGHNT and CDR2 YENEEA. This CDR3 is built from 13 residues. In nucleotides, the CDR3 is TGTGCCAGCAACTTCTTTGGAGGAGATACGCAGTATTTT. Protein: CASNFFGGDTQYF.

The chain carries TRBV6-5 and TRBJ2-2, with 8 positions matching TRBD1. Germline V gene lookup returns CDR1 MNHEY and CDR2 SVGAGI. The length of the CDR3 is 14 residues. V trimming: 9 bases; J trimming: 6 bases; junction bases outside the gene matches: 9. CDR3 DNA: TGTGCCAGTAAGACAGGGGAAGGCTCCGGGGAGCTGTTTTTT. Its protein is CASKTGEGSGELFF.

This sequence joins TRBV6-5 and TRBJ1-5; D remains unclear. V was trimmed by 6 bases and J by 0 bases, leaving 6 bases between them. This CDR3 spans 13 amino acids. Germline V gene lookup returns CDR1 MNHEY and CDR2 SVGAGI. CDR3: CASRQNSNQPQHF. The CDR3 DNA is TGTGCCAGCAGACAAAATAGCAATCAGCCCCAGCATTTT.

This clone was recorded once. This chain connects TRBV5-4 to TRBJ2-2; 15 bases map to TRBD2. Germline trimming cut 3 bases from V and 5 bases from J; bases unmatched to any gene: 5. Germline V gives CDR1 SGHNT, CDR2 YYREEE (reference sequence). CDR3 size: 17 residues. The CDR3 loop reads CASSSGLAGGGTGELFF. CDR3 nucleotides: TGTGCCAGCAGCTCGGGACTAGCGGGAGGTGGTACCGGGGAGCTGTTTTTT. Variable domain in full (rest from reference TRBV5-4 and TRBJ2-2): ETGVTQSPTHLIKTRGQQVTLRCSSQSGHNTVSWYQQALGQGPQFIFQYYREEENGRGNFPPRFSGLQFPNYSSELNVNALELDDSALYLCASSSGLAGGGTGELFFGEGSRLTVL.

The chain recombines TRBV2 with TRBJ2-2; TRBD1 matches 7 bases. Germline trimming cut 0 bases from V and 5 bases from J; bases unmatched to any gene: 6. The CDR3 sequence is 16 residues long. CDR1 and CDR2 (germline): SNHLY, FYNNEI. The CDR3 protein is CASSEAGTDITGELFF. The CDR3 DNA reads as TGTGCCAGCAGTGAAGCAGGGACAGATATTACCGGGGAGCTGTTTTTT.

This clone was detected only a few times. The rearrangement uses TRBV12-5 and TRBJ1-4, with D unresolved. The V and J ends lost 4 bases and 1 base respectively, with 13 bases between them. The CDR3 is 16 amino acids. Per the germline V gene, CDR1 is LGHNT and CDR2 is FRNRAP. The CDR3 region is CASGSTTALTNEKLFF. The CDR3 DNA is TGTGCTAGTGGTTCGACCACAGCTCTAACTAATGAAAAACTGTTTTTT. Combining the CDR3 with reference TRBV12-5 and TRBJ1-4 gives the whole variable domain DARVTQTPRHKVTEMGQEVTMRCQPILGHNTVFWYRQTMMQGLELLAYFRNRAPLDDSGMPKDRFSAEMPDATLATLKIQPSEPRDSAVYFCASGSTTALTNEKLFFGSGTQLSVL.

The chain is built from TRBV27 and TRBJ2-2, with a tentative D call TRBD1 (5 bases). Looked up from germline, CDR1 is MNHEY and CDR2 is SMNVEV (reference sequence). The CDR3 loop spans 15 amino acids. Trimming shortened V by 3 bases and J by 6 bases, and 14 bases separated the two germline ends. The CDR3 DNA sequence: TGTGCCAGCAGTTTCCGGACAACGGTCTCCGGGGAGCTGTTTTTT. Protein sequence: CASSFRTTVSGELFF.

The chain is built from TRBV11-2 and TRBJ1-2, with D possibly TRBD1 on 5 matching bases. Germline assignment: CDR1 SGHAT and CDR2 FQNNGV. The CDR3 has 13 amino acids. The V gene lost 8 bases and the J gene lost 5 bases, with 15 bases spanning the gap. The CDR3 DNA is TGTGCCAGCGGGGGGACGGTACCTTATGGCTACACCTTC. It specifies CASGGTVPYGYTF.

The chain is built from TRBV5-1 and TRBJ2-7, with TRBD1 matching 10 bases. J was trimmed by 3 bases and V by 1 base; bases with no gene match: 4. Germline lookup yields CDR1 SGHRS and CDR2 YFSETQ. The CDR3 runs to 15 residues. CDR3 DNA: TGCGCCAGCAGCTTGAGTGGGACAGGGGTCTACGAGCAGTACTTC. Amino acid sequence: CASSLSGTGVYEQYF.

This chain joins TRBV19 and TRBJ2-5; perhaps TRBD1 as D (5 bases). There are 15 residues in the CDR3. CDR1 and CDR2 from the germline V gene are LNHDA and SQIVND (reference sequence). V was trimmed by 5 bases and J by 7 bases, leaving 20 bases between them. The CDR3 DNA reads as TGTGCCAGTAGTTTGTGGGGCAGGCGATCCGGGACCCAGTACTTC. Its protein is CASSLWGRRSGTQYF.

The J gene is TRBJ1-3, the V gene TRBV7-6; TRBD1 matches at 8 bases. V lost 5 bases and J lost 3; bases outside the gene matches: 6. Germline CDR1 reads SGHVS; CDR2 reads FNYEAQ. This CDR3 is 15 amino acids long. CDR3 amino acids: CASSQQTGVGNTIYF. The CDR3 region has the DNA TGTGCCAGCAGCCAACAGACAGGGGTTGGAAACACCATATATTTT.

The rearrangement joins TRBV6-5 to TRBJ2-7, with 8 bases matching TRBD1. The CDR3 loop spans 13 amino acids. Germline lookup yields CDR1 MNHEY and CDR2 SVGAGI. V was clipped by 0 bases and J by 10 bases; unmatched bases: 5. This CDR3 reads CASSYSRQGHQYF. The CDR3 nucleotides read TGTGCCAGCAGTTACTCGAGACAGGGGCATCAGTACTTC.